Each of the 29 T cell receptor beta chains below was sequenced from the same sample in a study of T cells in Graves' hyperthyroidism and ophthalmopathy. Template material for amplifying TCR beta CDR3 regions consisted of RNA transcripts. HTBI primers were used for first-round RT-PCR of the TCR CDR3. TCRdb independently ran MiXCR on the multiplex PCR reads; one entry per CDR3 protein. The table has approximately 640,000 distinct CDR3 sequences, around 16% seen once. Input material: blood. Source of these receptors: a woman aged 30 to 39 with Graves' hyperthyroidism.

In its sample, this clonotype was seen many times. The gene calls are TRBV2 and TRBJ2-1, with D unclear. The CDR3 consists of 14 residues. CDR1 SNHLY and CDR2 FYNNEI come from the germline V gene. The germline V and J ends were trimmed by 8 bases and 0 bases, with 11 bases remaining between them. CDR3 sequence reads: CASARASSYNEQFF. The CDR3 DNA reads TGTGCCAGCGCTCGCGCGAGCTCCTACAATGAGCAGTTCTTC.

A few counts support this clonotype. The V and J genes are TRBV15 and TRBJ1-2; D perhaps matches TRBD1 (5 bases). Trimming stripped 1 base from V and 7 bases from J, with 10 bases between. In germline, CDR1 is LNHNV, CDR2 YYDKDF (reference sequence). The length of the CDR3 is 13 residues. The CDR3 DNA sequence: TGTGCCACCAGCAGAGGGGGGAGAGGTGGCTACACCTTC. Protein: CATSRGGRGGYTF.

The rearrangement uses TRBV12-3 or TRBV12-4 and TRBJ2-7; D uncertain. The CDR3 spans 16 residues. V gave up 2 bases and J gave up 3 bases, with 17 bases separating them. CDR3 DNA: TGTGCCAGCAGTTTATCCCCGGACCTACCGATCTACGAGCAGTACTTC. This gives the protein CASSLSPDLPIYEQYF.

The J gene is TRBJ2-3, the V gene TRBV29-1; 8 bases align to TRBD2. V trimming: 3 bases; J trimming: 5 bases; junction bases outside the gene matches: 7. The CDR3 loop spans 14 amino acids. Germline CDR1 reads SQVTM; CDR2 reads ANQGSEA. Written as DNA, the CDR3 is TGCAGCGTTGATGGCAGGCTAGCGGGAGATACGCAGTATTTT. As protein: CSVDGRLAGDTQYF.

The table lists this clonotype with a few counts. This chain uses TRBV20-1 with TRBJ1-3; 7 nucleotides align to TRBD1. Germline lookup yields CDR1 DFQATT and CDR2 SNEGSKA (reference sequence). The trim removed 4 bases at V and 3 bases at J, leaving 6 bases unmatched. The CDR3 loop spans 14 amino acids. This CDR3 is CSATQGSGGNTIYF. CDR3 DNA: TGCAGTGCTACACAGGGGTCTGGTGGAAACACCATATATTTT.

Remarks on this clonotype: One junction end disagrees with the germline gene, perhaps due to a read error. The chain couples TRBV6-5 to TRBJ2-7; the D is unclear. The CDR3 loop spans 12 amino acids. The germline gives CDR1 MNHEY, CDR2 SVGAGI. CDR3 sequence reads: CASSLLGYEQHF. CDR3 coding DNA: TGTGCCAGCAGTTTGTTGGGCTACGAGCAGCACTTC.

This clonotype appeared a few times. DNA for the CDR3: TGTGCCAGCAGCTTGGTTTTTAGGGCAGGGAGGACCCAGTACTTC. Its translation is CASSLVFRAGRTQYF. The chain employs TRBV5-5 and TRBJ2-5; D assignment may be TRBD1 or TRBD2 (5 bases each). Germline V gives CDR1 SGHKS, CDR2 YYEKEE (reference sequence). The length of the CDR3 is 15 residues. V was cut by 0 bases and J by 7 bases, with 16 bases left in between.

The rearrangement joins TRBV6-2 or TRBV6-3 to TRBJ2-2, with 8 bases matching TRBD1. The V gene's germline CDR1 is MNHEY and CDR2 SVGEGT. The V and J ends lost 0 bases and 3 bases, in that order; junction bases with no gene match: 6. The CDR3 has 17 amino acids. CDR3 sequence reads: CASSYSVGTGYTGELFF. CDR3 sequence (DNA): TGTGCCAGCAGTTACTCGGTCGGGACAGGATACACCGGGGAGCTGTTTTTT.

This clonotype has a handful of counts. This chain connects TRBV5-1 to TRBJ1-1, with no clear D. Germline V CDR1 and CDR2: SGHRS, YFSETQ. The CDR3 sequence is 16 residues long. V lost 0 bases and J lost 2, with 14 bases in between. CDR3 in amino acids: CASSLGPRRINTEAFF. The CDR3 nucleotides read TGCGCCAGCAGCTTGGGTCCTCGACGGATTAACACTGAAGCTTTCTTT.

This clonotype was picked up many times. This chain connects TRBV5-8 to TRBJ1-5, with D unclear. Deletions cut 1 base from V and 1 base from J, with 9 bases between. The length of the CDR3 is 15 residues. The germline CDR1 and CDR2 sequences are SGHTS and YDEGEE. Here the CDR3 reads CASSLSRNSNQPQHF. The CDR3 DNA reads TGTGCCAGCAGCTTGAGCAGGAACAGCAATCAGCCCCAGCATTTT.

This clonotype was seen at least ten times. The chain joins TRBV6-2 or TRBV6-3 to TRBJ2-7; TRBD2 matches 10 bases. The CDR3 runs 13 residues. Germline CDR1 MNHEY, CDR2 SVGEGT. V shed 8 bases and J 5 bases; nucleotides not matched to a gene: 6. The CDR3 region is CASGKGLANEQYF. The CDR3 DNA follows: TGTGCCAGCGGCAAGGGACTAGCGAACGAGCAGTACTTC.

This clonotype has just a few counts. This chain joins TRBV27 and TRBJ1-3; D may be TRBD1 (6 bases). This CDR3 is built from 15 residues. Trimming took off 5 bases at V and 2 bases at J, with 13 bases between the two ends. Germline CDR1 and CDR2: MNHEY and SMNVEV (reference sequence). CDR3 region: CASSTSTGTGNTIYF. CDR3 in DNA: TGTGCCAGCAGTACATCAACAGGGACTGGAAACACCATATATTTT.

In this sample, this clonotype turned up a few times. This rearrangement joins TRBV20-1 to TRBJ2-5, with D uncertain. The V end was cut by 3 bases, the J end by 4 bases, with 9 bases between. Germline CDR1 DFQATT, CDR2 SNEGSKA (reference sequence). This CDR3 contains 12 residues. CDR3 residues: CSASLDLETQYF. CDR3 in DNA: TGCAGTGCTAGCCTAGATCTAGAGACCCAGTACTTC.

This clonotype was counted ten times or more. The chain couples TRBV27 to TRBJ2-7; a possible D gene is TRBD2 (6 bases). The CDR3 totals 14 residues. CDR1 MNHEY and CDR2 SMNVEV come from the germline V gene (reference sequence). Trimming took off 7 bases at V and 5 bases at J, with 18 bases between the two ends. The CDR3 protein is CASTDSGSPNEQYF. CDR3 nucleotide sequence: TGTGCCAGCACCGATAGCGGTTCCCCCAACGAGCAGTACTTC.

This clonotype appeared many times. The V and J genes are TRBV12-3 or TRBV12-4 and TRBJ2-1; no clear D gene. This CDR3 comprises 14 residues. Trimming cost V 5 bases and J 8 bases, with 16 bases left between them. The CDR3 reads CASSPHTVRYEQFF. The CDR3 region has the DNA TGTGCCAGCAGTCCGCACACCGTCAGGTATGAGCAGTTCTTC.

This clonotype turned up a few times. V and J are TRBV20-1 and TRBJ2-1, with D uncertain. Trimming shortened V by 1 base and J by 10 bases, and 8 bases separated the two germline ends. CDR1 is DFQATT, CDR2 SNEGSKA, per germline (reference sequence). The CDR3 totals 11 residues. Here the CDR3 reads CSARVSYEQFF. CDR3 bases: TGCAGTGCTAGAGTGAGTTACGAGCAGTTCTTC.

In this sample, this clonotype turned up many times. The chain has TRBV30 and TRBJ2-7, with TRBD1 identical over 8 bases. Germline V lookup: CDR1 GTSNPN, CDR2 SVGIG (reference sequence). This CDR3 contains 14 residues. V shed 4 bases, J shed 4 bases, and the junction held 9 bases outside the gene matches. As DNA, the CDR3 is TGTGCCTGGAAGACCGGGACAGGCCCTTACGAGCAGTACTTC. This translates into CAWKTGTGPYEQYF.

This clonotype has just a few counts. This chain joins TRBV6-1 and TRBJ1-2; D is ambiguous. This CDR3 is built from 10 residues. The V end lost 7 bases, the J end lost 7 bases, and 7 bases lay between the germline ends. Germline V gene data show CDR1 as MNHNS and CDR2 as SASEGT. The CDR3 region has the DNA TGTGCCAGCAAGGATTTTGGCTACACCTTC. Its translation: CASKDFGYTF.

This clonotype came up a few times. The V and J genes are TRBV6-1 and TRBJ2-3; tentatively, D is TRBD1 (5 bases). The CDR3 covers 13 residues. The V end was cut by 5 bases, the J end by 8 bases, with 14 bases between. Germline V gives CDR1 MNHNS, CDR2 SASEGT. CDR3 nucleotides: TGTGCCAGCAGTTTATCTCTTGGGGCTACGCAGTATTTT. It yields the protein CASSLSLGATQYF.

The V gene is TRBV19, the J gene TRBJ2-2, with a weak D call TRBD2 (6 bases). Germline V gene lookup returns CDR1 LNHDA and CDR2 SQIVND (reference sequence). Trimming cost V 3 bases and J 0 bases, with 11 bases left between them. The CDR3 sequence is 16 residues long. The CDR3 region is CASSIEGLSNTGELFF. CDR3 sequence (DNA): TGTGCCAGTAGTATTGAAGGACTATCGAACACCGGGGAGCTGTTTTTT.

In this sample, this clonotype turned up many times. V is TRBV7-2 and J is TRBJ2-3, with 10 bases lining up with TRBD2. Losses at the gene ends were 6 bases for V and 2 bases for J; bases not matched to a gene: 17. The CDR3 length is 19 residues. CDR1 is SGHTA, CDR2 FQGNSA, per germline. CDR3 sequence reads: CASRFRPGASGSPTDTQYF. DNA for the CDR3: TGTGCCAGCAGGTTTAGGCCAGGGGCTAGCGGGAGCCCCACAGATACGCAGTATTTT.

The chain employs TRBV6-5 and TRBJ1-6; 9 nucleotides match TRBD1. The CDR3 is made up of 18 amino acids. Germline assignment: CDR1 MNHEY and CDR2 SVGAGI. Losses at the gene ends were 2 bases for V and 4 bases for J; bases not matched to a gene: 9. The CDR3: CASSYGGTGSWYNSPLHF. The CDR3 DNA is TGTGCCAGCAGTTACGGTGGGACAGGGTCGTGGTATAATTCACCCCTCCACTTT.

This clonotype was observed a few times. This rearrangement joins TRBV9 to TRBJ2-1; 12 nucleotides match TRBD2. Germline CDR1 reads SGDLS; CDR2 reads YYNGEE. V was pared by 3 bases and J by 14 bases, with 12 bases of the junction left unmatched. The CDR3 consists of 15 residues. In nucleotides, the CDR3 is TGTGCCAGCAGCGAGAGAGGACTAGCGGGGAAAGCGGAGTTCTTC. Amino acids: CASSERGLAGKAEFF.

The chain recombines TRBV5-6 with TRBJ1-4; D gene uncertain. CDR1 is SGHDT, CDR2 YYEEEE, per germline. The CDR3 is 16 amino acids. The V end was cut by 2 bases, the J end by 0 bases, with 11 bases between. The CDR3 sequence: CASSLRIPATNEKLFF. CDR3 sequence (DNA): TGTGCCAGCAGCTTACGTATACCCGCAACTAATGAAAAACTGTTTTTT.

Of note for this clonotype: A read error may be the cause here, since a much bigger clone is one base away. The J gene is TRBJ1-2, the V gene TRBV2, with D unclear. Trimming took off 6 bases at V and 3 bases at J, with 11 bases between the two ends. There are 13 residues in the CDR3. Looked up from germline, CDR1 is SNHLY and CDR2 is FYNNEI. The CDR3 DNA follows: TGTGCCAGCAGCCGGGCTTCTGACTATGGCTACACCTTC. As protein: CASSRASDYGYTF.

This clonotype has just a few counts. This rearrangement joins TRBV12-5 to TRBJ2-3; D remains ambiguous. The CDR3 covers 13 residues. Looked up from germline, CDR1 is LGHNT and CDR2 is FRNRAP. V lost 6 bases to trimming and J lost 0 bases, with 7 bases between them. This CDR3 is CASGPPSTDTQYF. The CDR3 bases are TGTGCTAGTGGGCCCCCTAGCACAGATACGCAGTATTTT.

This rearrangement joins TRBV7-2 to TRBJ2-5; 8 bases are a match to TRBD1. Trimming removed 5 bases from V and 4 bases from J; junction bases left unmatched: 6. The germline CDR1 and CDR2 sequences are SGHTA and FQGNSA. The CDR3 has 14 residues. The CDR3 here is CASSAGGFRETQYF. The CDR3 bases are TGTGCCAGCAGCGCAGGGGGCTTCCGAGAGACCCAGTACTTC. The full variable domain, with the rest looked up from reference TRBV7-2 and TRBJ2-5, is GAGVSQSPSNKVTEKGKDVELRCDPISGHTALYWYRQSLGQGLEFLIYFQGNSAPDKSGLPSDRFSAERTGGSVSTLTIQRTQQEDSAVYLCASSAGGFRETQYFGPGTRLLVL.

There are a few counts of this clonotype. The genes are TRBV12-3 or TRBV12-4 and TRBJ2-1; 9 nucleotides match TRBD2. J was trimmed by 2 bases and V by 7 bases; bases with no gene match: 6. CDR3 length equals 15 residues. In DNA, the CDR3 is TGTGCCAGCACCGCAGCGGGAGGAACCTACAATGAGCAGTTCTTC. This gives the protein CASTAAGGTYNEQFF.

The gene calls are TRBV15 and TRBJ1-2; 9 nucleotides match TRBD1. The CDR3 loop spans 14 amino acids. V lost 5 bases, J lost 6 bases, and 7 bases stayed unmatched. Germline assignment: CDR1 LNHNV and CDR2 YYDKDF (reference sequence). CDR3 DNA sequence: TGTGCCACCAGCGCCTGGACAGGGGATAATGGCTACACCTTC. Residues: CATSAWTGDNGYTF. The complete variable domain, with remaining parts taken from reference TRBV15 and TRBJ1-2, reads DAMVIQNPRYQVTQFGKPVTLSCSQTLNHNVMYWYQQKSSQAPKLLFHYYDKDFNNEADTPDNFQSRRPNTSFCFLDIRSPGLGDTAMYLCATSAWTGDNGYTFGSGTRLTVV.